This T cell receptor (beta chain) was profiled in a study of CD8+ T cells in alopecia areata. V was shortened by 5 bases and J by 5 bases, with 18 bases between the two germline ends. There are 15 residues in the CDR3. Germline V CDR1 and CDR2: SGHTA, FQGNSA. Following RNA extraction, reverse transcription yielded cDNA that acted as the sequencing template. TCRdb keeps only in-frame clones here, not all; method: immunoSEQ multiplex PCR. The data hold over 110,000 clones, with around 51% observed a single time. This sequence joins TRBV7-2 and TRBJ1-2, with D tentatively TRBD1 (6 bases). The sample in question was CD4+ T cells sorted from blood, obtained at week 0. The source of this sequence is a human donor with alopecia areata. The DNA of the CDR3 is TGTGCCAGCAGCCGTGCAGGTTCCCAGGGGTATGGCTACACCTTC. As protein: CASSRAGSQGYGYTF.